These T cell receptor beta chains were read from a single sample in a study of identical twins. TCRdb called the 5' RACE reads again in MiXCR, with one record for every CDR3 protein. The table includes 1.5 million to 2 million distinct CDR3 sequences, roughly 35% detected once. The sequencing input was cord blood. Every receptor here comes from a newborn girl in good health. Both conserved end residues are part of each CDR3. Each record gives: V gene, clone size, D gene, J gene, CDR3 protein, CDR3 DNA. A D gene is named only where the DNA matches it firmly. Size values are once, few and many counts, or a class for expanded clones, and some rows have none.

TRBV6-6	NA	NA	TRBJ2-1	CATSYREQFF	TGTGCCACCAGTTACCGCGAGCAGTTCTTC
TRBV5-1	NA	NA	TRBJ1-1	CASSRDVGTGAFF	TGCGCCAGCAGCCGAGACGTAGGGACTGGAGCTTTCTTT
TRBV7-2	NA	NA	TRBJ2-7	CASSSKVSYEQYF	TGTGCCAGCAGCTCCAAGGTCTCCTACGAGCAGTACTTC
TRBV20-1	few	NA	TRBJ2-4	CSASALAKNIQYF	TGCAGTGCTAGCGCACTAGCCAAAAACATTCAGTACTTC
TRBV10-3	once	TRBD2	TRBJ2-2	CAISERTQLAGVNTGELFF	TGTGCCATCAGTGAGCGCACCCAACTAGCGGGGGTGAACACCGGGGAGCTGTTTTTT
TRBV3-1	NA	NA	TRBJ2-1	CASSLYPRAGEQFF	TGTGCCAGCAGCCTATACCCCAGGGCAGGTGAGCAGTTCTTC
TRBV6-1	NA	NA	TRBJ1-2	CASSGDTLGYGYTF	TGTGCCAGCAGTGGGGACACCCTGGGGTATGGCTACACCTTC
TRBV9	NA	TRBD1	TRBJ1-2	CASSIRTGGREGYGYTF	TGTGCCAGCAGCATACGGACAGGGGGCCGCGAGGGCTATGGCTACACCTTC
TRBV27	few	TRBD2	TRBJ2-7	CASSSLAGVRNEQYF	TGTGCCAGCAGTTCCCTAGCGGGAGTTCGTAACGAGCAGTACTTC
TRBV6-6	NA	NA	TRBJ2-3	CASSYQARGRTDTQYF	TGTGCCAGCAGTTACCAGGCCCGGGGACGCACAGATACGCAGTATTTT
TRBV28	few	NA	TRBJ2-1	CAVAFHNEQFF	TGTGCCGTAGCGTTCCACAATGAGCAGTTCTTC
TRBV20-1	NA	NA	TRBJ2-3	CSARWPTGSSTDTQYF	TGCAGTGCTAGATGGCCAACAGGGTCTAGCACAGATACGCAGTATTTT
TRBV20-1	few	TRBD2	TRBJ2-7	CSARPRLAGSYEQYF	TGCAGTGCTAGACCAAGACTAGCGGGCTCCTACGAGCAGTACTTC
TRBV20-1	few	NA	TRBJ1-4	CSARAGPPNEKLFF	TGCAGTGCTAGAGCGGGGCCCCCTAATGAAAAACTGTTTTTT
TRBV12-3/TRBV12-4	NA	NA	TRBJ2-4	CASSLSQTTHIQYF	TGTGCCAGCAGTTTATCCCAGACTACGCACATTCAGTACTTC
TRBV7-9	NA	NA	TRBJ1-4	CASSLRFGEKLFF	TGTGCCAGCAGCTTACGGTTCGGCGAAAAACTGTTTTTT
TRBV5-1	NA	NA	TRBJ2-1	CASRAAFNRVRRNEQFF	TGCGCCAGCCGAGCCGCCTTCAACAGGGTCCGCCGGAATGAGCAGTTCTTC
TRBV20-1	NA	NA	TRBJ1-3	CSVGRTSGNTIYF	TGCAGTGTTGGGAGGACCTCTGGAAACACCATATATTTT
TRBV27	NA	TRBD1	TRBJ1-3	CASSLRQGISGNTIYF	TGTGCCAGCAGTCTCCGACAGGGAATCTCTGGAAACACCATATATTTT
TRBV27	NA	NA	TRBJ1-1	CATRLNMNTEAFF	TGTGCCACCCGACTGAACATGAACACTGAAGCTTTCTTT
TRBV3-1	NA	TRBD2	TRBJ2-7	CASSPRIGGGAYEQYF	TGTGCCAGTTCTCCAAGGATTGGCGGGGGGGCCTACGAGCAGTACTTC
TRBV3-1	NA	NA	TRBJ2-3	CASSKMGEGTDTQYF	TGTGCCAGCAGCAAAATGGGGGAAGGGACAGATACGCAGTATTTT
TRBV20-1	few	NA	TRBJ2-7	CSAFQGGSEQYF	TGCAGTGCCTTTCAAGGGGGGAGTGAGCAGTACTTC
TRBV2	NA	TRBD2	TRBJ2-3	CAGTFGAGVTDTQYF	TGTGCCGGGACTTTTGGAGCGGGAGTCACAGATACACAGTATTTT
TRBV5-1	few	NA	TRBJ2-7	CASSLDPTRYEQYF	TGCGCCAGCAGCTTGGACCCCACGCGGTACGAGCAGTACTTC
TRBV20-1	NA	NA	TRBJ2-4	CSVNRVTYGQYF	TGCAGTGTCAACAGGGTTACCTACGGGCAGTACTTC
TRBV10-3	NA	TRBD2	TRBJ2-1	CAISDRGGAYNEQFF	TGTGCCATCAGTGATCGCGGGGGGGCCTACAATGAGCAGTTCTTC
TRBV6-5	few	NA	TRBJ2-5	CASSYSQGMLGETQYF	TGTGCCAGCAGTTACTCCCAGGGAATGTTGGGGGAGACCCAGTACTTC
TRBV3-1	few	NA	TRBJ1-1	CASSQGGGATEAFF	TGTGCCAGCAGCCAAGGAGGGGGAGCCACTGAAGCTTTCTTT
TRBV4-1	many	TRBD2	TRBJ2-7	CASSQVVKRSGSPYEQYF	TGCGCCAGCAGCCAAGTTGTTAAAAGAAGCGGGAGTCCCTACGAGCAGTACTTC
TRBV24-1	few	TRBD2	TRBJ2-1	CATSDWGTSGRPDNEQFF	TGTGCCACCAGTGATTGGGGGACTAGCGGGAGGCCCGACAATGAGCAGTTCTTC
TRBV20-1	NA	NA	TRBJ2-4	CSAYTGAKNIQYF	TGCAGTGCTTATACAGGGGCCAAAAACATTCAGTACTTC
TRBV7-9	NA	NA	TRBJ1-2	CASSLSGVDGYTF	TGTGCCAGCAGCTTATCAGGGGTAGATGGCTACACCTTC
TRBV5-6	few	TRBD2	TRBJ2-3	CASSFSPGGLDTQYF	TGTGCCAGCAGCTTCTCCCCGGGAGGGTTAGATACGCAGTATTTT
TRBV6-5	few	TRBD1	TRBJ2-7	CASSYRQGHPFYEQYF	TGTGCCAGCAGTTACCGACAGGGCCACCCCTTTTACGAGCAGTACTTC
TRBV29-1	NA	NA	TRBJ1-1	CSVEGTNTEAFF	TGCAGCGTGGAAGGAACGAACACTGAAGCTTTCTTT
TRBV29-1	NA	NA	TRBJ2-3	CSVEVAKEGDAQYF	TGCAGCGTTGAGGTCGCCAAAGAGGGAGATGCGCAGTATTTT
TRBV29-1	NA	NA	TRBJ1-2	CSVPPKGMANYGYTF	TGCAGCGTCCCCCCTAAGGGGATGGCTAACTATGGCTACACCTTC
TRBV9	NA	NA	TRBJ2-3	CASTARQGGTDTQYF	TGTGCCAGCACCGCAAGACAGGGAGGGACAGATACGCAGTATTTT
TRBV18	NA	TRBD2	TRBJ2-3	CASSPPLAGTDTQYF	TGTGCCAGCTCACCACCCCTAGCGGGGACAGATACGCAGTATTTT
TRBV6-1	few	NA	TRBJ1-6	CASSADGRNSPLHF	TGTGCCAGCAGTGCCGACGGGCGCAATTCACCCCTCCACTTT
TRBV10-3	NA	TRBD1	TRBJ2-7	CAISGTGGVAYEQYF	TGTGCCATCAGTGGGACAGGGGGCGTAGCCTACGAGCAGTACTTC
TRBV2	NA	NA	TRBJ1-2	CASSDILGQYTNHGYTF	TGTGCCAGCAGTGACATATTGGGGCAGTATACTAACCATGGCTACACCTTC
TRBV12-3/TRBV12-4	few	NA	TRBJ1-2	CASSLRAEGYGYTF	TGTGCCAGCAGTCTTAGGGCGGAAGGCTATGGCTACACCTTC
TRBV20-1	once	NA	TRBJ1-6	CSAIRDDNSPLHF	TGCAGTGCAATCCGGGACGATAATTCACCCCTCCACTTT
TRBV20-1	NA	TRBD1	TRBJ1-2	CSASPTTGGWGYTF	TGCAGTGCTAGCCCCACGACAGGGGGGTGGGGCTACACCTTC
TRBV20-1	few	TRBD1	TRBJ2-4	CSARTGGENIQYF	TGCAGTGCCCGGACAGGGGGCGAAAACATTCAGTACTTC
TRBV20-1	NA	NA	TRBJ2-4	CSARTGAGETQHF	TGCAGTGCTAGAACGGGAGCTGGAGAGACCCAGCACTTC